These 25 T cell receptor beta chains came from one sample sequenced in a study of monozygotic twins with cystic fibrosis. Data came from immunoSEQ multiplex PCR; TCRdb stores just in-frame clones and leaves some out. The sample consists of some 8,900 clones, about 98% of them appearing once. Sequencing was carried out using blood. These TCRs come from a girl aged 2-10 years with cystic fibrosis.

The count of this clone is one. J is TRBJ1-1 and V is TRBV27; 7 bases match TRBD1. CDR1 is MNHEY and CDR2 is SMNVEV in the germline V gene (reference sequence). The V and J ends lost 5 bases and 5 bases, in that order; junction bases with no gene match: 8. The CDR3 sequence is 14 residues long. The CDR3 spells CASSKPGGKTEAFF. The CDR3 DNA follows: TGTGCCAGCAGTAAACCAGGGGGGAAGACTGAAGCTTTCTTT.

DNA of the CDR3: TGTGCCAGCAGCTCCAGACCCAGCACCGGGGAGCTGTTTTTT. Its protein is CASSSRPSTGELFF. The rearrangement joins TRBV7-6 to TRBJ2-2; D ambiguous. The V end lost 4 bases, the J end lost 4 bases, and 10 bases lay between the germline ends. Germline V gene lookup returns CDR1 SGHVS and CDR2 FNYEAQ. The CDR3 sequence is 14 residues long.

V usage is TRBV30 and J usage is TRBJ1-5; TRBD1 aligns across 8 bases. Losses at the gene ends were 4 bases for V and 7 bases for J; bases not matched to a gene: 6. The CDR3 has 13 residues. The germline CDR1 and CDR2 sequences are GTSNPN and SVGIG (reference sequence). The CDR3 DNA reads as TGTGCCTGGAACAGGGGGGCGGGACAGCCCCAGCATTTT. Amino acids: CAWNRGAGQPQHF.

V is TRBV5-4 and J is TRBJ1-4; 7 positions match TRBD1. V shed 0 bases, J shed 5 bases, and the junction held 4 bases outside the gene matches. This CDR3 contains 15 residues. The V gene's germline CDR1 is SGHNT and CDR2 YYREEE (reference sequence). The CDR3 loop reads CASSLGDRANEKLFF. CDR3 coding DNA: TGTGCCAGCAGCTTGGGCGACAGGGCCAATGAAAAACTGTTTTTT.

The rearrangement uses TRBV29-1 and TRBJ2-4; 9 positions match TRBD1. Per germline, CDR1 SQVTM and CDR2 ANQGSEA. The V segment lost 4 bases and the J segment 5 bases; nucleotides outside the gene matches: 0. The length of the CDR3 is 12 residues. CDR3 in amino acids: CSVGDRENIQYF. The CDR3 region has the DNA TGCAGCGTTGGGGACAGGGAAAACATTCAGTACTTC.

The chain couples TRBV11-3 to TRBJ2-7; no clear D. This CDR3 contains 8 residues. Germline V gene data show CDR1 as SGHNT and CDR2 as YENEEA. The CDR3, as DNA: TGTCCCACGGGCGAGCAGTACTTC. Its protein product is CPTGEQYF.

V usage is TRBV5-1 and J usage is TRBJ2-7; D is possibly TRBD2 (5 bases). The CDR3 is 14 residues long. Germline V gene lookup returns CDR1 SGHRS and CDR2 YFSETQ. V shed 0 bases and J shed 0 bases, with 7 bases lying between them. The CDR3: CASSLVGSSYEQYF. The CDR3, as DNA: TGCGCCAGCAGCTTGGTAGGGAGCTCCTACGAGCAGTACTTC.

The rearrangement links TRBV6-5 to TRBJ1-1; possibly TRBD1 for D (5 bases). The germline V gene has CDR1 MNHEY and CDR2 SVGAGI. The CDR3 runs to 14 residues. The V end lost 3 bases, the J end lost 3 bases, and 11 bases lay between the germline ends. CDR3 nucleotide sequence: TGTGCCAGCAGTTATGAGGTGGGACACACTGAAGCTTTCTTT. Encoded protein: CASSYEVGHTEAFF.

V usage is TRBV11-3 and J usage is TRBJ2-1; 13 nucleotides align to TRBD2. Germline values: CDR1 SGHNT, CDR2 YENEEA. After removal of 0 bases from V and 7 bases from J, the junction contained 9 bases not matched to a gene. The CDR3 extends over 18 amino acids. This CDR3 is CASSLDHELAGGLNEQFF. CDR3 bases: TGTGCCAGCAGCTTAGATCACGAACTAGCGGGAGGGTTAAATGAGCAGTTCTTC.

This chain links TRBV28 with TRBJ1-5, with D unclear. The CDR3 loop spans 15 amino acids. Germline loops: CDR1 MDHEN, CDR2 SYDVKM. The ends were cut back, 9 bases at V and 1 base at J, with 16 bases in the middle. Here the CDR3 reads CARERGMGSNQPQHF. DNA of the CDR3: TGTGCCAGAGAAAGAGGTATGGGGAGCAATCAGCCCCAGCATTTT.

The genes are TRBV28 and TRBJ1-2; D is perhaps TRBD1 (5 bases). Between the trimmed V and J ends, which lost 7 bases and 8 bases, there was a span of 11 bases. This CDR3 comprises 11 residues. The V gene's germline CDR1 is MDHEN and CDR2 SYDVKM. CDR3 coding DNA: TGTGCCAGCACCCCCGGGGGGGGCTACACCTTC. This sequence encodes CASTPGGGYTF.

The V call is TRBV7-2, the J call TRBJ2-5, with D perhaps given as TRBD1 or TRBD2 (5 bases each). Between the trimmed V and J ends, which lost 2 bases and 5 bases, there was a span of 18 bases. Per the germline V gene, CDR1 is SGHTA and CDR2 is FQGNSA. The CDR3 is made up of 16 amino acids. CDR3 bases: TGTGCCAGCAGCTTACTCCCCCACGTCTGGGGGGAGACCCAGTACTTC. Translated: CASSLLPHVWGETQYF.

The V call is TRBV14, the J call TRBJ2-3; D uncertain. CDR1 is SGHDN, CDR2 FVKESK, per germline. The CDR3 runs to 13 residues. With 10 bases removed from V and 2 bases from J, the gap between germline ends came to 13 bases. The CDR3 DNA reads TGTGCCACCAAGGCATTAGCCACAGATACGCAGTATTTT. Translated, it gives CATKALATDTQYF.

J is TRBJ2-1 and V is TRBV5-1; D is perhaps TRBD2 (5 bases). This CDR3 has 13 amino acids. The V gene's germline CDR1 is SGHRS and CDR2 YFSETQ. Trimming took 5 bases from V and 9 from J, leaving 15 bases between them. The CDR3 DNA follows: TGCGCCAGCAGGTCCGTACCTAGCTTTGAGCAGTTCTTC. This sequence encodes CASRSVPSFEQFF.

DNA of the CDR3: TGTGCCAGTAGCACCCCGGATTACGAGCAGTACTTC. Translating gives CASSTPDYEQYF. This sequence joins TRBV19 and TRBJ2-7; D is uncertain. CDR1 and CDR2 from the germline V gene are LNHDA and SQIVND (reference sequence). V was cut by 6 bases and J by 4 bases, with 10 bases left in between. CDR3 size: 12 residues.

CDR3 in amino acids: CASSQPTGGTGIGYTF. CDR3 DNA: TGTGCCAGCAGCCAACCAACAGGGGGCACAGGAATTGGCTACACCTTC. The chain is built from TRBV7-2 and TRBJ1-2; TRBD1 agrees at 9 bases. V lost 5 bases, J lost 7 bases, and 14 bases stayed unmatched. The CDR3 contains 16 residues. Germline assignment: CDR1 SGHTA and CDR2 FQGNSA. Full variable domain (rest looked up from reference TRBV7-2 and TRBJ1-2): GAGVSQSPSNKVTEKGKDVELRCDPISGHTALYWYRQSLGQGLEFLIYFQGNSAPDKSGLPSDRFSAERTGGSVSTLTIQRTQQEDSAVYLCASSQPTGGTGIGYTFGSGTRLTVV.

The V gene is TRBV5-6, the J gene TRBJ1-4; 7 bases align to TRBD1. CDR3 length: 15 residues. The J segment lost 8 bases and the V segment lost 1 base, leaving 8 bases of the junction unmatched. Germline-derived CDR1 and CDR2 are SGHDT and YYEEEE. The CDR3 DNA follows: TGTGCCAGCAGCTTGATACAGGGGAGTGGGGAAAAACTGTTTTTT. It translates to CASSLIQGSGEKLFF.

CDR3 DNA sequence: TGCGCCAGCAGCCTTTCAGCAGCGGCCAACGTCCTGACTTTC. It encodes CASSLSAAANVLTF. The gene calls are TRBV4-1 and TRBJ2-6; D is ambiguous. Germline assignment: CDR1 MGHRA and CDR2 YSYEKL. Trimming left V 4 bases short and J 6 bases short, with 10 bases between. The CDR3 is 14 residues long.

The V call is TRBV19, the J call TRBJ1-1; no reliable D call. CDR3 length: 14 residues. CDR1 is LNHDA, CDR2 SQIVND, per germline (reference sequence). Trimming cost V 10 bases and J 4 bases, with 19 bases left between them. The chain's CDR3 is CATRPRMLATEAFF. CDR3 sequence (DNA): TGTGCCACCCGGCCCCGGATGCTCGCCACTGAAGCTTTCTTT. Variable domain in full (rest from reference TRBV19 and TRBJ1-1): DGGITQSPKYLFRKEGQNVTLSCEQNLNHDAMYWYRQDPGQGLRLIYYSQIVNDFQKGDIAEGYSVSREKKESFPLTVTSAQKNPTAFYLCATRPRMLATEAFFGQGTRLTVV.

The chain has TRBV7-6 and TRBJ2-1, with 11 nucleotides matching TRBD2. The germline V gene encodes CDR1 SGHVS and CDR2 FNYEAQ. V was pared by 6 bases and J by 2 bases, with 3 bases of the junction left unmatched. This CDR3 is 15 amino acids long. In DNA form, the CDR3 reads TGTGCCAGCAGGGGTAGCGGGAGGGCCTACAATGAGCAGTTCTTC. The encoded protein is CASRGSGRAYNEQFF.

The chain couples TRBV10-1 to TRBJ1-3, with a tentative D call TRBD1 (5 bases). The ends were cut back, 6 bases at V and 1 base at J, with 10 bases in the middle. CDR1 WNHNN and CDR2 SYGVQD come from the germline V gene (reference sequence). CDR3 length: 14 amino acids. The CDR3 DNA follows: TGCGCCAGCAGGCAGGGAGAGTCTGGAAACACCATATATTTT. This gives the protein CASRQGESGNTIYF.

V is TRBV5-1 and J is TRBJ2-5; possibly TRBD1 or TRBD2 for D (5 bases each). Germline V gives CDR1 SGHRS, CDR2 YFSETQ. The CDR3 contains 15 residues. V shed 3 bases and J shed 3 bases, with 15 bases lying between them. Written as DNA, the CDR3 is TGCGCCAGCAGCTGGTGGGGGATTGGGGAAGAGACCCAGTACTTC. This gives the protein CASSWWGIGEETQYF.

J is TRBJ2-3 and V is TRBV10-3; TRBD2 agrees at 9 bases. In germline, CDR1 is ENHRY, CDR2 SYGVKD. This CDR3 has 14 residues. With V trimmed by 7 bases and J by 2 bases, 4 bases remained unmatched. The CDR3 DNA is TGTGCCATCAAGGCTAGCGGGGCCACAGATACGCAGTATTTT. Its translation: CAIKASGATDTQYF.

The chain couples TRBV6-1 to TRBJ1-1; 7 bases align to TRBD1. The ends lost 6 bases at V and 1 base at J; junction bases unmatched: 2. The germline V gene has CDR1 MNHNS and CDR2 SASEGT. This CDR3 has 13 residues. The CDR3 region is CASSAGGNTEAFF. CDR3 coding DNA: TGTGCCAGCAGCGCAGGGGGGAACACTGAAGCTTTCTTT.

The V gene is TRBV6-5, the J gene TRBJ2-5; 7 nucleotides align to TRBD1. CDR3 length equals 14 residues. Per germline, CDR1 MNHEY and CDR2 SVGAGI. The J segment lost 4 bases and the V segment lost 6 bases, leaving 8 bases of the junction unmatched. This CDR3 reads CASSGQAKGETQYF. The DNA of the CDR3 is TGTGCCAGCAGCGGACAGGCCAAGGGAGAGACCCAGTACTTC.